Listed here is a single T cell receptor (beta chain). Its antigen is undetermined. The PCR ran on 60 Vbeta and 13 Jbeta primers. Assay: immunoSEQ multiplex PCR; the TCRdb copy retains only in-frame clones and omits some. This sample has 50,000 to 55,000 clones; about 70% occur once, and the top ten carry roughly 22%. The data were taken from a study of cytomegalovirus exposure and HLA in healthy donors. About the research overall: A prior study identified some 100 million unique TCR beta sequences from about 179 million T cells.

Overall study results and limits: Evidence from a later analysis indicated that most CMV-associated TCR beta chains looked HLA-restricted. Equally common other TCR beta chains were less clonally expanded than HLA-associated ones, a later analysis found. Most subjects had HLA-A and HLA-B alleles reportedly predicted accurately by TCR beta sequences.

The TCR originated in a woman aged 50 to 60 in good health and CMV-seropositive. The material sequenced was PBMCs.

The CDR3 DNA reads as TGTGCCAGTAGTGGGAGAAGCCTTGGTGTGAATGAAAAACTGTTTTTT. Translating gives CASSGRSLGVNEKLFF. The rearrangement links TRBV19 to TRBJ1-4; D is unclear. Trimming cost V 5 bases and J 5 bases, with 18 bases left between them. Germline values: CDR1 LNHDA, CDR2 SQIVND (reference sequence). The CDR3 totals 16 residues.